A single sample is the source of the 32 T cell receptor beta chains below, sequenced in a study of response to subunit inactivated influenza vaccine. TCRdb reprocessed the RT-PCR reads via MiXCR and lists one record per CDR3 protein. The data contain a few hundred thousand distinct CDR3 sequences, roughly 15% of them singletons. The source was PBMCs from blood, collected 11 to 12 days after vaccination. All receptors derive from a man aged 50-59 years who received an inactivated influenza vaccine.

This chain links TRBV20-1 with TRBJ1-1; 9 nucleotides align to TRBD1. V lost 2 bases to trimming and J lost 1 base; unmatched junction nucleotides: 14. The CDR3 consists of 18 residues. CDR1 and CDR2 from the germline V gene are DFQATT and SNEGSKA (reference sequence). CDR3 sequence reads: CSARSLGQGIAGNTEAFF. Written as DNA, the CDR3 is TGCAGTGCTAGATCTCTAGGACAGGGGATAGCGGGGAACACTGAAGCTTTCTTT.

The CDR3 reads CSARVASGTDTQYF. As DNA, the CDR3 is TGCAGTGCTAGAGTGGCTAGCGGAACAGATACGCAGTATTTT. This rearrangement joins TRBV20-1 to TRBJ2-3; 7 positions match TRBD2. Per germline, CDR1 DFQATT and CDR2 SNEGSKA (reference sequence). The CDR3 has 14 residues. J gave up 3 bases and V 1 base, and 4 bases lay outside the gene matches.

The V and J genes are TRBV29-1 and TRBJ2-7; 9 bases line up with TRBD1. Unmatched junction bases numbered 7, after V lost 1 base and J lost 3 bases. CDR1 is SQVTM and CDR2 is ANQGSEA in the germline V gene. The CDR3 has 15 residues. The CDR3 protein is CSVEGWTGAIYEQYF. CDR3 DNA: TGCAGCGTTGAAGGTTGGACAGGGGCGATCTACGAGCAGTACTTC.

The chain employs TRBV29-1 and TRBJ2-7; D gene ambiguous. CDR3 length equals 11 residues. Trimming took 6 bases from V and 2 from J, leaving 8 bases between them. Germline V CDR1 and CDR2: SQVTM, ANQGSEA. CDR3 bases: TGCAGCGTGGGCGGAACCTACGAGCAGTACTTC. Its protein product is CSVGGTYEQYF.

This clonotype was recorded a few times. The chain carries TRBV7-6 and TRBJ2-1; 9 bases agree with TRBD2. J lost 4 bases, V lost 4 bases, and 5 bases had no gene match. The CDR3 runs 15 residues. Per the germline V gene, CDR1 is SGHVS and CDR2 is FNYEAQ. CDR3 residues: CASSSSGGHYNEQFF. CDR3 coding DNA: TGTGCCAGCAGCTCGAGCGGGGGGCATTACAATGAGCAGTTCTTC.

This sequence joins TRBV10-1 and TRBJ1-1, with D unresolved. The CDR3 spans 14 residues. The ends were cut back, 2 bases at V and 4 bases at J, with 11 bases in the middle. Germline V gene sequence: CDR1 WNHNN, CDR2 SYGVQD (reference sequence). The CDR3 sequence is CASSEASAGTEAFF. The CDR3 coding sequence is TGCGCCAGCAGTGAGGCCTCAGCGGGCACTGAAGCTTTCTTT.

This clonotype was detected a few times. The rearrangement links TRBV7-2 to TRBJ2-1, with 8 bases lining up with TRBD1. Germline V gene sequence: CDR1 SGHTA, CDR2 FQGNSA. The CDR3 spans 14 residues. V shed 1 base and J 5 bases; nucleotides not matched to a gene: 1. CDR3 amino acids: CASSLGDRHNEQFF. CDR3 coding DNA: TGTGCCAGCAGCTTAGGGGACAGGCACAATGAGCAGTTCTTC.

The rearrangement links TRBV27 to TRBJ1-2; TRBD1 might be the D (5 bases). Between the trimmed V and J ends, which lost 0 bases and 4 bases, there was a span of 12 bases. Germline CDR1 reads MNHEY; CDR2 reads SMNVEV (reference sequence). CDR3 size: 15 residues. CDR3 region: CASSLSYGGGYGYTF. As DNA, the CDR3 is TGTGCCAGCAGTTTATCGTACGGGGGGGGCTATGGCTACACCTTC.

CDR3 protein: CASSSPETRGTDTQYF. The CDR3 DNA follows: TGTGCCAGCAGCAGCCCGGAGACTAGGGGCACAGATACGCAGTATTTT. The J gene is TRBJ2-3, the V gene TRBV12-3 or TRBV12-4; a possible D gene is TRBD2 (6 bases). The germline V and J ends were trimmed by 6 bases and 1 base, with 17 bases remaining between them. CDR3 length: 16 amino acids.

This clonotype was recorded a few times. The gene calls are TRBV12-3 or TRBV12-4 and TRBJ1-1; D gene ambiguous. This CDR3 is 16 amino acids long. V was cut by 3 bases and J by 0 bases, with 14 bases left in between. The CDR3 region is CASSFSPGPMNTEAFF. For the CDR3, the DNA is TGTGCCAGCAGTTTTTCCCCGGGCCCAATGAACACTGAAGCTTTCTTT.

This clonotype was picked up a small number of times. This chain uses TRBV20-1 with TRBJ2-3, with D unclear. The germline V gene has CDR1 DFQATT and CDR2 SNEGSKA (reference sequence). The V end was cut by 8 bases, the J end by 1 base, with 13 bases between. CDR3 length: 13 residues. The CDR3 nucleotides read TGCAGTTCACTCAACGAGGGCACAGATACGCAGTATTTT. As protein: CSSLNEGTDTQYF.

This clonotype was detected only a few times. The CDR3 DNA follows: TGTGCCAGCAGCGAGCGGGAGGGGGCAGATACGCAGTATTTT. Its translation: CASSEREGADTQYF. This chain connects TRBV5-4 to TRBJ2-3, with 10 positions matching TRBD2. V lost 4 bases to trimming and J lost 4 bases; unmatched junction nucleotides: 3. The CDR3 length is 14 residues. The germline V gene encodes CDR1 SGHNT and CDR2 YYREEE (reference sequence).

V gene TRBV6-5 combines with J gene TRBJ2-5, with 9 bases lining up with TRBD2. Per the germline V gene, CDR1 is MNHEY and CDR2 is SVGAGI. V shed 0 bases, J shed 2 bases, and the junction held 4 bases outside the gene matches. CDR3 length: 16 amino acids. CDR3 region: CASSYSYLAGQETQYF. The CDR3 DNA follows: TGTGCCAGCAGTTACTCATACCTAGCGGGGCAAGAGACCCAGTACTTC.

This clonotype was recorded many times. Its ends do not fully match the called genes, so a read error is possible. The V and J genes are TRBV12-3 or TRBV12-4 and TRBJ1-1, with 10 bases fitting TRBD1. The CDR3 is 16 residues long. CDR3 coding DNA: TGTGCCAGCCGTTTTGGGACAGGGGCTAAGAACACTGAAGCTTTCTTT. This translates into CASRFGTGAKNTEAFF.

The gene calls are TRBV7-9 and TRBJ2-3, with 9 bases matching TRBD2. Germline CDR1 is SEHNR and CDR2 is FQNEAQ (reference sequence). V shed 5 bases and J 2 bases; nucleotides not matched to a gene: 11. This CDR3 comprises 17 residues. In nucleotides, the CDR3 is TGTGCCAGCAGCCAAACGAGAAGACTAGCGGTCACAGATACGCAGTATTTT. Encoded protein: CASSQTRRLAVTDTQYF.

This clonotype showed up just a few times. The CDR3 reads CTYRGGGSTEAFF. For the CDR3, the DNA is TGCACCTATAGGGGGGGCGGGAGCACTGAAGCTTTCTTT. This chain connects TRBV29-1 to TRBJ1-1, with D possibly matching TRBD1 (6 bases). CDR1 and CDR2 from the germline V gene are SQVTM and ANQGSEA. The length of the CDR3 is 13 residues.

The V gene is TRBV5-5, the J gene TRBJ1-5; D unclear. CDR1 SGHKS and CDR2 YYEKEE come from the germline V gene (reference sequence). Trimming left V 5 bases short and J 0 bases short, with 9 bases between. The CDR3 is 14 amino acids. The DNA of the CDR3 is TGTGCCAGCAGGCCGGACGGTAGCAATCAGCCCCAGCATTTT. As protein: CASRPDGSNQPQHF.

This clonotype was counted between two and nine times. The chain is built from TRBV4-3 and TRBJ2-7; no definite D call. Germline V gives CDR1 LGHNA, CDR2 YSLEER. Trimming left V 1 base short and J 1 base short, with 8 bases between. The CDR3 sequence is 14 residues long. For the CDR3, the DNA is TGCGCCAGCAGCCAAGGTTTAGGATCCTACGAGCAGTACTTC. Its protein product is CASSQGLGSYEQYF.

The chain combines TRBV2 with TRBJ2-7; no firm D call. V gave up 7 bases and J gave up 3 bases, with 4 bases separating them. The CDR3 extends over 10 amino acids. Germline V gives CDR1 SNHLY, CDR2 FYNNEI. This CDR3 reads CASTDYEQYF. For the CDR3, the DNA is TGTGCCAGCACAGACTACGAGCAGTACTTC.

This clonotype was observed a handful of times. CDR3 amino acids: CASSPPIRDTEAFF. CDR3 sequence (DNA): TGTGCCAGCAGCCCACCTATCAGGGACACTGAAGCTTTCTTT. The V gene is TRBV7-8, the J gene TRBJ1-1; a possible D gene is TRBD1 (5 bases). CDR3 length: 14 amino acids. Looked up from germline, CDR1 is SGHVS and CDR2 is FQNEAQ. The V end was cut by 5 bases, the J end by 3 bases, with 13 bases between.

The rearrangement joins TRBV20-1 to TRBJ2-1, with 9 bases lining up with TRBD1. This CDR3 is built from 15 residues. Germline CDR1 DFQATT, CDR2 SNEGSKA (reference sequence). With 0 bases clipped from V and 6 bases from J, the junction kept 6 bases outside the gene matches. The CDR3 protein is CSARDPGTGRNEQFF. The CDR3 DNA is TGCAGTGCTAGAGATCCGGGGACAGGGCGCAATGAGCAGTTCTTC.

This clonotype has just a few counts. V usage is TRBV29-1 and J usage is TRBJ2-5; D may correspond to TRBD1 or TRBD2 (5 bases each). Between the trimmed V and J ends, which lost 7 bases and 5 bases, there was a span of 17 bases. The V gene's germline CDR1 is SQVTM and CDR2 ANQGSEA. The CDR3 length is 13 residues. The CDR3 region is CSGEGQRGETQYF. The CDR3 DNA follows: TGCAGCGGTGAGGGGCAAAGGGGTGAGACCCAGTACTTC.

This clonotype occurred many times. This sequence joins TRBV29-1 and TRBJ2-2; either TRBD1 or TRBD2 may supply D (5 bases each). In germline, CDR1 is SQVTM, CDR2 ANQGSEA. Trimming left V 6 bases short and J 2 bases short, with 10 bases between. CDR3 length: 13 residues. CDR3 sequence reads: CSVAGTNTGELFF. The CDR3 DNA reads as TGCAGCGTAGCCGGGACCAACACCGGGGAGCTGTTTTTT.

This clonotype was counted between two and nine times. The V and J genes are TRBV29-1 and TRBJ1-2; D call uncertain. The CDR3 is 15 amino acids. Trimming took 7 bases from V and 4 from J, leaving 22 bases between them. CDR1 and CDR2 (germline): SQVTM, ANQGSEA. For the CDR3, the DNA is TGCAGCGGAGGGCACCCGACGGCTTCGGGCTATGGCTACACCTTC. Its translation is CSGGHPTASGYGYTF.

The CDR3 DNA reads as TGCGCCAGCAGCTTAACAGGGCATCAGCCCCAGCATTTT. It encodes CASSLTGHQPQHF. The chain is built from TRBV5-1 and TRBJ1-5; D may be TRBD1 (6 bases). This CDR3 is 13 amino acids long. Trimming removed 2 bases from V and 5 bases from J, with 8 bases in between. The V gene's germline CDR1 is SGHRS and CDR2 YFSETQ.

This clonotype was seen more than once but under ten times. CDR3 in DNA: TGCGCCAGCAGCATGGGACAGGGCTACACCGGGGAGCTGTTTTTT. It translates to CASSMGQGYTGELFF. The V gene is TRBV5-1, the J gene TRBJ2-2; 9 nucleotides agree with TRBD1. The length of the CDR3 is 15 residues. CDR1 is SGHRS and CDR2 is YFSETQ in the germline V gene. Unmatched junction bases numbered 4, after V lost 4 bases and J lost 3 bases.

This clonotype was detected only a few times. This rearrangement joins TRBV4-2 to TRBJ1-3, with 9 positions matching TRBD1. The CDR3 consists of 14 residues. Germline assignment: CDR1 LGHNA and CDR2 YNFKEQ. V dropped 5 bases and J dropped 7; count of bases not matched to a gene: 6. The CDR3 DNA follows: TGTGCCAGCAGCGTCCGGGACAGGGACAACACCATATATTTT. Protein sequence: CASSVRDRDNTIYF.

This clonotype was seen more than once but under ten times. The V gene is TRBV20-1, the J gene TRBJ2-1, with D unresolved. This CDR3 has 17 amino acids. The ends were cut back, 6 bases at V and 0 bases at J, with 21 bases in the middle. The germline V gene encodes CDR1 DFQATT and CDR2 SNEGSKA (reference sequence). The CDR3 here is CSALTVGQRSSYNEQFF. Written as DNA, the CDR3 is TGCAGTGCCTTAACAGTGGGTCAACGGAGCTCCTACAATGAGCAGTTCTTC.

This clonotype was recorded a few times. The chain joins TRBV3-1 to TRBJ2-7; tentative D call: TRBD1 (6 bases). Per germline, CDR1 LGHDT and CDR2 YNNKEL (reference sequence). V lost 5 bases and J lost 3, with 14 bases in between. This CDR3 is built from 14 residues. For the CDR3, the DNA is TGTGCCAGCAGCGGCGGGCAGGGGCGCTACGAGCAGTACTTC. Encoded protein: CASSGGQGRYEQYF.

The CDR3 is CASSQERSTDTQYF. CDR3 in DNA: TGCGCCAGCAGCCAAGAACGGAGCACAGATACGCAGTATTTT. This rearrangement joins TRBV4-3 to TRBJ2-3; D not certain. V lost 0 bases and J 0 bases, leaving 4 bases between the germline ends. Per the germline V gene, CDR1 is LGHNA and CDR2 is YSLEER. CDR3 size: 14 residues.

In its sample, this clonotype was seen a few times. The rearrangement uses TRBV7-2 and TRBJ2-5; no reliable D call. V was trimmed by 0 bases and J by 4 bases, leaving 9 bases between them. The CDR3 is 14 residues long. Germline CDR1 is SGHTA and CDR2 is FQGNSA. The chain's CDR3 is CASSLARFSETQYF. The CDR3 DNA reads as TGTGCCAGCAGCTTAGCGCGGTTTTCAGAGACCCAGTACTTC.

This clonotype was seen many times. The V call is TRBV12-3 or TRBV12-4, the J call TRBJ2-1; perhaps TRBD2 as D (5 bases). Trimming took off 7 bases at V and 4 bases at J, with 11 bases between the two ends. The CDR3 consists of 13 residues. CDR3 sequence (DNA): TGTGCCAGCACTCGAGAGGGATACAATGAGCAGTTCTTC. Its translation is CASTREGYNEQFF.